This TCR beta chain was recovered during a study of Ad26.COV2.S vaccination and SARS-CoV-2 variants. Study at large: Ad26.COV2.S arm of COV1001 included the donor. Participants got Ad26.COV2.S intramuscularly, once or twice 56 days apart.

The treatment here: 15 to 20 received Ad26.COV2.S at low or high dose, single or two shots; several received placebo; per-sample allocation not given. On day 63 after the first injection, vaccine and placebo recipients gave samples. In the vaccine, an Ad26 vector expressed the SARS-CoV-2 spike of the Wuhan strain. Study-level points and caveats: Researchers reported similar non-spike TCR breadth in vaccine and placebo recipients.

V was pared by 0 bases and J by 5 bases, with 7 bases of the junction left unmatched. The CDR3 spans 17 residues. Germline CDR1 LNHNV, CDR2 YYDKDF (reference sequence). This clone was observed a single time. Its antigen is unidentified. Produced via immunoSEQ multiplex PCR; TCRdb's table is partial and in-frame only. This sample has 430,000 or so clones, with around 90% found just once. The J gene is TRBJ2-3, the V gene TRBV15; 11 bases map to TRBD2. The sample here was peripheral blood, taken in a trial of Ad26.COV2.S vaccine versus placebo. The sequence was collected from a person between 18 and 59 years old who received the Ad26.COV2.S COVID-19 vaccine or a placebo. The CDR3 DNA reads as TGTGCCACCAGCAGAGAGGGGACTAGCGGATACATAGATACGCAGTATTTT. Translated: CATSREGTSGYIDTQYF.